Presented here are 28 T cell receptor beta chains from one specimen sequenced in a study of blood T cell repertoires in COVID-19. Sequenced by immunoSEQ multiplex PCR; TCRdb stores in-frame clones only, minus some. The sample lists about 270,000 clones, 85% to 90% occurring once. Material for sequencing was PBMCs or T cells enriched from blood (not recorded which). The receptors originated from a woman aged 25 to 39 with acute COVID-19.

V is TRBV4-3 and J is TRBJ2-7; possibly TRBD1 for D (6 bases). The CDR3 is 16 residues long. Per germline, CDR1 LGHNA and CDR2 YSLEER. V dropped 0 bases and J dropped 0 bases, with 12 bases sitting between them. This chain's CDR3 is CASSQDPDRSSYEQYF. CDR3 DNA: TGCGCCAGCAGCCAAGATCCGGACAGAAGCTCCTACGAGCAGTACTTC.

V gene TRBV9 combines with J gene TRBJ2-1; 8 bases match TRBD1. This CDR3 is built from 14 residues. Germline trimming cut 2 bases from V and 8 bases from J; bases unmatched to any gene: 6. Per germline, CDR1 SGDLS and CDR2 YYNGEE. The CDR3 nucleotides are TGTGCCAGCAGCGTGAGGGACAGGAACGATGAGCAGTTCTTC. It translates to CASSVRDRNDEQFF. Variable domain in full (rest from reference TRBV9 and TRBJ2-1): DSGVTQTPKHLITATGQRVTLRCSPRSGDLSVYWYQQSLDQGLQFLIQYYNGEERAKGNILERFSAQQFPDLHSELNLSSLELGDSALYFCASSVRDRNDEQFFGPGTRLTVL.

The chain employs TRBV3-1 (or the pseudogene TRBV3-2) and TRBJ2-3, with 9 bases lining up with TRBD2. There are 15 residues in the CDR3. Per the germline V gene, CDR1 is LGHDT and CDR2 is YNNKEL (reference sequence). With 2 bases clipped from V and 0 bases from J, the junction kept 0 bases outside the gene matches. The CDR3 coding sequence is TGTGCCAGCAGCCAACTAGCGGGAAGCACAGATACGCAGTATTTT. Translation gives CASSQLAGSTDTQYF.

The V and J genes are TRBV5-1 and TRBJ2-3; D may be TRBD1 (5 bases). Germline V lookup: CDR1 SGHRS, CDR2 YFSETQ. CDR3 length: 15 amino acids. With 4 bases removed from V and 6 bases from J, the gap between germline ends came to 18 bases. CDR3 sequence: CASSVGKPGRDTQYF. The DNA for the CDR3 is TGCGCCAGCAGCGTCGGCAAGCCAGGGCGGGATACGCAGTATTTT.

The V gene is TRBV19, the J gene TRBJ2-2; D unclear. V lost 9 bases and J 6 bases, leaving 14 bases between the germline ends. The CDR3 runs to 13 residues. Germline V gene data show CDR1 as LNHDA and CDR2 as SQIVND (reference sequence). Here the CDR3 reads CASLNLGAGELFF. In DNA form, the CDR3 reads TGTGCCAGCCTAAACCTTGGTGCCGGGGAGCTGTTTTTT.

This rearrangement joins TRBV2 to TRBJ2-3; TRBD1 aligns across 8 bases. Germline assignment: CDR1 SNHLY and CDR2 FYNNEI. The CDR3 contains 14 residues. Trimming at V came to 10 bases and at J to 5 bases, leaving 11 bases not matched to a gene. The CDR3 loop reads CANPRTGFQDTQYF. DNA of the CDR3: TGTGCCAACCCGAGGACAGGGTTTCAAGATACGCAGTATTTT.

The chain carries TRBV7-2 and TRBJ2-7; TRBD2 aligns across 7 bases. The V gene's germline CDR1 is SGHTA and CDR2 FQGNSA. The CDR3 contains 16 residues. Trimming cost V 5 bases and J 0 bases; bases outside gene matches: 10. CDR3 in DNA: TGTGCCAGCAGCCTAGGACTAGTGGTAAGCTCCTACGAGCAGTACTTC. Protein sequence: CASSLGLVVSSYEQYF.

This clone was picked up one time. This rearrangement joins TRBV9 to TRBJ2-2; no firm D call. The CDR3 covers 13 residues. V gave up 4 bases and J gave up 6 bases, with 10 bases separating them. Germline loops: CDR1 SGDLS, CDR2 YYNGEE. CDR3 residues: CASSNIASGELFF. CDR3 DNA: TGTGCCAGCAGCAACATAGCCTCCGGGGAGCTGTTTTTT.

This chain uses TRBV5-1 with TRBJ2-1, with TRBD2 matching 8 bases. Germline CDR1 and CDR2: SGHRS and YFSETQ. This CDR3 comprises 15 residues. J gave up 7 bases and V 4 bases, and 10 bases lay outside the gene matches. This CDR3 reads CASSPGLGGGNEQFF. CDR3 sequence (DNA): TGCGCCAGCAGCCCGGGACTAGGAGGTGGGAATGAGCAGTTCTTC.

The chain couples TRBV29-1 to TRBJ2-7, with 9 nucleotides matching TRBD2. V was pared by 4 bases and J by 2 bases, with 6 bases of the junction left unmatched. The CDR3 extends over 14 amino acids. Germline CDR1 SQVTM, CDR2 ANQGSEA. Written as DNA, the CDR3 is TGCAGCGTTGCCCCGGGACTAGCAACCTACGAGCAGTACTTC. Protein product: CSVAPGLATYEQYF.

This sequence joins TRBV5-1 and TRBJ1-4, with 7 bases aligning to TRBD1. V lost 1 base to trimming and J lost 5 bases; unmatched junction nucleotides: 11. CDR1 and CDR2 from the germline V gene are SGHRS and YFSETQ. This CDR3 region has 17 residues. The CDR3 spells CASSLFMGGQRNEKLFF. The CDR3 DNA reads TGCGCCAGCAGCTTGTTCATGGGGGGACAGCGCAATGAAAAACTGTTTTTT.

The chain has TRBV18 and TRBJ1-1, with 10 bases identical to TRBD1. In germline, CDR1 is KGHSH, CDR2 LQKENI. V lost 2 bases and J lost 6; bases outside the gene matches: 6. This CDR3 comprises 15 residues. The CDR3 sequence: CASSPDGQGGAEAFF. In nucleotides, the CDR3 is TGTGCCAGCTCACCAGACGGACAGGGGGGGGCTGAAGCTTTCTTT.

V and J are TRBV6-5 and TRBJ1-3, with D hard to call. Trimming cost V 4 bases and J 0 bases, with 10 bases left between them. CDR1 is MNHEY, CDR2 SVGAGI, per germline. The CDR3 covers 15 residues. CDR3 sequence: CASSSRFNSGNTIYF. The CDR3 nucleotides are TGTGCCAGCAGTTCCAGATTTAACTCTGGAAACACCATATATTTT.

The chain uses TRBV10-3 and TRBJ1-2; 12 bases align to TRBD1. V lost 2 bases and J lost 5; bases outside the gene matches: 3. CDR3 length: 15 amino acids. CDR1 is ENHRY, CDR2 SYGVKD, per germline. The CDR3 DNA follows: TGTGCCATCAGTGAGGGGACAGGGGGCTCATATGGCTACACCTTC. Its translation: CAISEGTGGSYGYTF.

This sequence joins TRBV30 and TRBJ1-4, with 9 bases identical to TRBD1. The CDR3 is 14 residues long. V was clipped by 0 bases and J by 8 bases; unmatched bases: 4. The germline V gene has CDR1 GTSNPN and CDR2 SVGIG (reference sequence). The CDR3 bases are TGTGCCTGGAGTGTACAGGGGGCGAAAGAAAAACTGTTTTTT. As protein: CAWSVQGAKEKLFF.

This rearrangement joins TRBV7-9 to TRBJ1-2; unclear D gene. The ends were cut back, 1 base at V and 1 base at J, with 13 bases in the middle. Germline CDR1 is SEHNR and CDR2 is FQNEAQ (reference sequence). This CDR3 is built from 16 residues. The CDR3 bases are TGTGCCAGCAGCTTAGGAACGGCCGGCGGTAACTATGGCTACACCTTC. The encoded protein is CASSLGTAGGNYGYTF.

This clone was seen repeatedly, ten times or more. At one of its ends the junction is not consistent with the germline gene, which may arise from a read error. This chain links TRBV10-1 with TRBJ2-2; 8 bases map to TRBD2. This CDR3 spans 14 amino acids. Germline CDR1 reads WNHNN; CDR2 reads SYGVQD (reference sequence). The CDR3 spells CATSGTSDSGELFF. The CDR3 DNA sequence: TGCGCCACCAGTGGGACTAGTGATTCCGGGGAGCTGTTTTTT.

The rearrangement joins TRBV4-1 to TRBJ2-1; 10 bases match TRBD2. V lost 0 bases to trimming and J lost 8 bases; unmatched junction nucleotides: 10. CDR3 length equals 17 residues. Germline lookup yields CDR1 MGHRA and CDR2 YSYEKL. The CDR3 spells CASSQESILAGADEQFF. DNA of the CDR3: TGCGCCAGCAGCCAAGAGTCGATCCTAGCGGGAGCCGATGAGCAGTTCTTC.

This rearrangement joins TRBV11-2 to TRBJ2-3; unclear D gene. CDR1 and CDR2 (germline): SGHAT, FQNNGV. This CDR3 comprises 14 residues. V lost 3 bases and J lost 0, with 7 bases in between. DNA of the CDR3: TGTGCCAGCAGCTTCACAGCAAGCACAGATACGCAGTATTTT. Translation: CASSFTASTDTQYF. Combining the CDR3 with reference TRBV11-2 and TRBJ2-3 gives the whole variable domain EAGVAQSPRYKIIEKRQSVAFWCNPISGHATLYWYQQILGQGPKLLIQFQNNGVVDDSQLPKDRFSAERLKGVDSTLKIQPAKLEDSAVYLCASSFTASTDTQYFGPGTRLTVL.

This clone has only a few counts. The chain recombines TRBV6-5 with TRBJ1-1; D unresolved. This CDR3 region has 14 residues. V lost 6 bases, J lost 4 bases, and 15 bases lay in between. Germline loops: CDR1 MNHEY, CDR2 SVGAGI. CDR3 region: CASRQPREGTEAFF. The CDR3 DNA reads TGTGCCAGCAGACAACCGAGGGAGGGCACTGAAGCTTTCTTT.

As DNA, the CDR3 is TGTGCCAGCAGCCTATCACCGGGACTAGCGACAGATACGCAGTATTTT. Residues: CASSLSPGLATDTQYF. This chain joins TRBV7-9 and TRBJ2-3; TRBD2 matches 10 bases. Germline lookup yields CDR1 SEHNR and CDR2 FQNEAQ (reference sequence). The CDR3 runs 16 residues. V gave up 5 bases and J gave up 3 bases; unmatched junction bases: 8.

V usage is TRBV4-1 and J usage is TRBJ1-1, with D uncertain. This CDR3 is 14 amino acids long. Germline values: CDR1 MGHRA, CDR2 YSYEKL. The V end was cut by 6 bases, the J end by 0 bases, with 11 bases between. The CDR3 sequence is CASSPEGMNTEAFF. The CDR3 DNA reads TGCGCCAGCAGTCCCGAGGGTATGAACACTGAAGCTTTCTTT.

This clone was detected once. V and J are TRBV7-9 and TRBJ2-1, with 12 bases fitting TRBD2. The V and J ends lost 5 bases and 6 bases, in that order; junction bases with no gene match: 11. The CDR3 loop spans 17 amino acids. Germline V gene lookup returns CDR1 SEHNR and CDR2 FQNEAQ (reference sequence). The CDR3 nucleotides are TGTGCCAGCAGCCCGATGGGACTAGCGGGCGGAGGCAATGAGCAGTTCTTC. Protein product: CASSPMGLAGGGNEQFF.

The V gene is TRBV30, the J gene TRBJ2-7, with 9 bases aligning to TRBD2. Germline trimming cut 2 bases from V and 5 bases from J; bases unmatched to any gene: 7. The germline V gene encodes CDR1 GTSNPN and CDR2 SVGIG (reference sequence). CDR3 length equals 14 residues. The CDR3 region is CAWSRVAGVHEQYF. DNA for the CDR3: TGTGCCTGGAGTAGGGTAGCGGGAGTGCACGAGCAGTACTTC.

The rearrangement joins TRBV7-6 to TRBJ1-1; 7 bases line up with TRBD1. Germline V gene sequence: CDR1 SGHVS, CDR2 FNYEAQ. The V gene end was trimmed by 5 bases and the J gene end by 1 base; junction bases not matched to a gene: 4. This CDR3 is built from 14 residues. CDR3 in amino acids: CASSPRGTNTEAFF. In DNA form, the CDR3 reads TGTGCCAGCAGCCCCAGGGGGACGAACACTGAAGCTTTCTTT.

V is TRBV27 and J is TRBJ2-2, with TRBD1 matching over 10 bases. Looked up from germline, CDR1 is MNHEY and CDR2 is SMNVEV (reference sequence). CDR3 length equals 16 residues. V lost 3 bases and J lost 4; bases outside the gene matches: 5. The CDR3 sequence is CASSFPTGGITGELFF. In DNA form, the CDR3 reads TGTGCCAGCAGTTTCCCGACAGGGGGCATCACCGGGGAGCTGTTTTTT.

The genes are TRBV28 and TRBJ2-3; D is possibly TRBD2 (6 bases). V lost 5 bases to trimming and J lost 3 bases, with 15 bases between them. This CDR3 region has 15 residues. Germline CDR1 and CDR2: MDHEN and SYDVKM. DNA of the CDR3: TGTGCCAGCAGTCCCTCTAGCGACCTAACAGATACGCAGTATTTT. It translates to CASSPSSDLTDTQYF.

The V and J genes are TRBV19 and TRBJ2-7; TRBD2 agrees at 12 bases. CDR1 LNHDA and CDR2 SQIVND come from the germline V gene (reference sequence). V shed 5 bases, J shed 1 base, and the junction held 3 bases outside the gene matches. The CDR3 contains 15 residues. In DNA, the CDR3 is TGTGCCAGTAGTGCCGGGACTAGCGGGTCCTACGAGCAGTACTTC. Amino acids: CASSAGTSGSYEQYF.